Here is one TCR beta chain with its context. An amount of RNA that ranged from about 0.45 to 1 ug was reverse transcribed with random hexamers. MiXCR, applied by TCRdb to the immunoSEQ multiplex PCR reads, yields one record per CDR3 protein. This sample has approximately 190,000 distinct CDR3 sequences, with 90% to 95% found just once. This CDR3 has 13 residues. In germline, CDR1 is SGHDT, CDR2 YYEEEE. V lost 0 bases and J 6 bases, leaving 10 bases between the germline ends. These data are taken from a study of CD8 T cells in Susac syndrome. The rearrangement uses TRBV5-6 and TRBJ2-7, with D possibly TRBD1 on 5 matching bases. The TCR originated in a human donor with Susac syndrome. Specimen: CD4+ T cells from PBMCs. This CDR3 is CASSLAQGTEQYF. CDR3 sequence (DNA): TGTGCCAGCAGCTTGGCTCAGGGTACCGAGCAGTACTTC.